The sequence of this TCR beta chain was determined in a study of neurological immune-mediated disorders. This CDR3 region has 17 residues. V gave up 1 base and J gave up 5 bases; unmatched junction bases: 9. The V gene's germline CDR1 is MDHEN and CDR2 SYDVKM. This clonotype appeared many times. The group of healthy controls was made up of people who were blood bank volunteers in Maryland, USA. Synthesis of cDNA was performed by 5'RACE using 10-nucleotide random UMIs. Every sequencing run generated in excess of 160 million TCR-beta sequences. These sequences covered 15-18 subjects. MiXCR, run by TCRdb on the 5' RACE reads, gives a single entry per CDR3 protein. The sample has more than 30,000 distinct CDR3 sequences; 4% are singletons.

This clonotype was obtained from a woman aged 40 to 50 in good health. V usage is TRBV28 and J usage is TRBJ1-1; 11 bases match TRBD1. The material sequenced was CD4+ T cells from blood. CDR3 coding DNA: TGTGCCAGCAGTTTATATGGACAGGGGGCAGGGAGTACTGAAGCTTTCTTT. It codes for CASSLYGQGAGSTEAFF. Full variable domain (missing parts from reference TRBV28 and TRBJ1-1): DVKVTQSSRYLVKRTGEKVFLECVQDMDHENMFWYRQDPGLGLRLIYFSYDVKMKEKGDIPEGYSVSREKKERFSLILESASTNQTSMYLCASSLYGQGAGSTEAFFGQGTRLTVV.